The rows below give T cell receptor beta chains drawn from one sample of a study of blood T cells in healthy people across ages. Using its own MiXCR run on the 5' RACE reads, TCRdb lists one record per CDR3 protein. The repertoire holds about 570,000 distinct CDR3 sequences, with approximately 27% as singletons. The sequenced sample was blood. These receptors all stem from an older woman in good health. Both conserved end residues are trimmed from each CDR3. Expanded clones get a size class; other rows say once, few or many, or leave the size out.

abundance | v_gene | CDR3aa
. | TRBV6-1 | ASSPTWDGGGAKLF
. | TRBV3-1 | ASSRTSGGLFDEQY
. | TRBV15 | ATSVNTGPYEQY
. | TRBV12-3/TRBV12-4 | AIEGQGGIGYT
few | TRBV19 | ASSTGLAGLTDTQY
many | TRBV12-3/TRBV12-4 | ASRATGSYGYT
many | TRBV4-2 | ASSHSVSSYNEQF
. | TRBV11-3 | ASSRGQVLPYEQY
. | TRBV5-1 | ASSFRTEGDEKLF
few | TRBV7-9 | ASSLAEGSTDTQY
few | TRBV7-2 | ASRKLAGGETQY
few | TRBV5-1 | ASSFFDRRAEAF
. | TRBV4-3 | ASSQDWGRGSLTDTQY
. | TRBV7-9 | ASSLEAGTGELF
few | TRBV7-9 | TSSWEGARRAF
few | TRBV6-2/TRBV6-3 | ASSYSRGESSYNEQF
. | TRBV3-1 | ASSHPDREVGQF
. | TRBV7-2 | ASSPATLGGNEQF
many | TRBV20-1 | SARAYNEQF
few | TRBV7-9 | ASQGIDGEKLF
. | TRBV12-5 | ASGHSSGANVLT
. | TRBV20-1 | SARDIVRPGPYEQY
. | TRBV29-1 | SVVRTGGHETQY
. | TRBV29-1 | SVENNYGYT
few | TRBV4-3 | ASSHPRTSGIYNKQF
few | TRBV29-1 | SVGGPTDTQY
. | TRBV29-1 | SVEGRGKNNEQF
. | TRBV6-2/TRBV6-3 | ASSYPSTGLRDTQY
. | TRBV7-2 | ASSPQRNVNSIY
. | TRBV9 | ASSVDAEREPQH
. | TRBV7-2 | ASSSREGGGLDEQF
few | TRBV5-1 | ASSLESEGYT
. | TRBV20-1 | SAKRTTDTQY
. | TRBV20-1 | SARRPNTEAF
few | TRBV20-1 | SASGGIIGYT
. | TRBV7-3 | ASSLRSLADINYGYT
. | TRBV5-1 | ASSLRDRVTEAF
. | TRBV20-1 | SAVIGGSVYGYT
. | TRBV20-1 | SARVVGRGEQF
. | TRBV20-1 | SARFWGLAGGNEQF
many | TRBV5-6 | ASSLPGSTDTQY
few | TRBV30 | AWRGDRVLSNYGYT
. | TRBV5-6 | ASSLDRGLNTEAF
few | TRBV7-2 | ASSLPSSPLH
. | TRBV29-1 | SGTGTGGSRSYNEQF
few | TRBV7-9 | ASSGQGAGAEAF
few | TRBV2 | ASSEGKLNTEAF
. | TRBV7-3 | ASSLIGDWEGYT
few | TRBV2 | ASGQSNEQF
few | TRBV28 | ASSSPRSPSQPGLAF
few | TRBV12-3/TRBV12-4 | ASRGTAGGGYT
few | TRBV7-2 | ASSSTSGVIQY